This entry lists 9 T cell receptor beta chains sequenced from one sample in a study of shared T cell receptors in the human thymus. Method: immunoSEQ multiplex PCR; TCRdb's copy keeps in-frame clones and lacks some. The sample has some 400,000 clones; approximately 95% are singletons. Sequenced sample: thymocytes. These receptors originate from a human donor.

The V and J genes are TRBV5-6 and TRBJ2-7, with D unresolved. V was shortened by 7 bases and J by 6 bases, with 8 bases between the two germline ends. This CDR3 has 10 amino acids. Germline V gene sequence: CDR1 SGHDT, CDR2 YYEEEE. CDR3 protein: CASVLREQYF. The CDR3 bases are TGTGCCAGCGTCTTGCGCGAGCAGTACTTC. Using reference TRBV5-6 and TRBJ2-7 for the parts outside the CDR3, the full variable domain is DAGVTQSPTHLIKTRGQQVTLRCSPKSGHDTVSWYQQALGQGPQFIFQYYEEEERQRGNFPDRFSGHQFPNYSSELNVNALLLGDSALYLCASVLREQYFGPGTRLTVT.

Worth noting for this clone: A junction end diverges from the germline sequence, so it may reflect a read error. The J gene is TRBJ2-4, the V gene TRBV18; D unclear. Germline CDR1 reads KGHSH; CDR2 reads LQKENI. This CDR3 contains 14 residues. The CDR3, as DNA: TGTGCCAGCTCCCCACCTGACCCCAGCCCCATTCAGTACTTC. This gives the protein CASSPPDPSPIQYF. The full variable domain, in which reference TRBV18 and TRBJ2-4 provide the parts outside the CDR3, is NAGVMQNPRHLVRRRGQEARLRCSPMKGHSHVYWYRQLPEEGLKFMVYLQKENIIDESGMPKERFSAEFPKEGPSILRIQQVVRGDSAAYFCASSPPDPSPIQYFGAGTRLSVL.

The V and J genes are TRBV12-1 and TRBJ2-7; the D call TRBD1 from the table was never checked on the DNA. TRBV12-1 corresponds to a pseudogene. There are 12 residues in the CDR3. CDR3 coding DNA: TGTGCCAGCAGCCAGACAGGGTGGTGGCAGTACTTC. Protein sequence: CASSQTGWWQYF.

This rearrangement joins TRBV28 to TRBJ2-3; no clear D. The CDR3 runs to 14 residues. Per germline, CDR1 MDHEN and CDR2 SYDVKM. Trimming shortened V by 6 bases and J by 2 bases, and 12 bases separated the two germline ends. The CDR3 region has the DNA TGTGCCAGCAGCCTAGGAGAGGACACAGATACGCAGTATTTT. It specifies CASSLGEDTDTQYF. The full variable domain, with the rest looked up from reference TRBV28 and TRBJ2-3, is DVKVTQSSRYLVKRTGEKVFLECVQDMDHENMFWYRQDPGLGLRLIYFSYDVKMKEKGDIPEGYSVSREKKERFSLILESASTNQTSMYLCASSLGEDTDTQYFGPGTRLTVL.

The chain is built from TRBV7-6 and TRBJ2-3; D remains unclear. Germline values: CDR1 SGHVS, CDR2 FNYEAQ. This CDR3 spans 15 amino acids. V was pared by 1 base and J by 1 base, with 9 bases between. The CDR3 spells CASSLGNPRTDTQYF. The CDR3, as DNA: TGTGCCAGCAGCTTAGGTAATCCCCGCACAGATACGCAGTATTTT.

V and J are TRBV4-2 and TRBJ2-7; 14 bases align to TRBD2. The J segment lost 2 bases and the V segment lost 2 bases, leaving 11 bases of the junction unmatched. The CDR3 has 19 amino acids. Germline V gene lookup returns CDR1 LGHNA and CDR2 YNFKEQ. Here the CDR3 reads CASSQRLAGGPFPAYEQYF. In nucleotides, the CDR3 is TGTGCCAGCAGCCAAAGACTAGCGGGAGGGCCTTTTCCGGCCTACGAGCAGTACTTC.

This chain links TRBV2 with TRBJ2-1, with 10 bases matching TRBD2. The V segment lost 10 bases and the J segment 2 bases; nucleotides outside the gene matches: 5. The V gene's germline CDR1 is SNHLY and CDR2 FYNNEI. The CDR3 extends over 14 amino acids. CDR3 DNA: TGTGCCATTTCGAGCGGGAGGGCCTACAATGAGCAGTTCTTC. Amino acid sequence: CAISSGRAYNEQFF.

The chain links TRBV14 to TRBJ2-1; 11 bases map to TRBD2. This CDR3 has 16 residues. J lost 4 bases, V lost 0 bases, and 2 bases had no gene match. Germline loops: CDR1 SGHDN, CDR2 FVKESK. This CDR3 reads CASSQDGTSGYNEQFF. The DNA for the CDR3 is TGTGCCAGCAGCCAAGACGGGACTAGCGGATACAATGAGCAGTTCTTC.

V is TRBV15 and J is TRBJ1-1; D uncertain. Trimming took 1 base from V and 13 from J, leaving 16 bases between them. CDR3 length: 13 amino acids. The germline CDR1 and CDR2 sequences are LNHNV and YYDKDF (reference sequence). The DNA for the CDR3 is TGTGCCACCAGCAGAGTCCCGGGCCTTGACGGTTTCTTT. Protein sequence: CATSRVPGLDGFF. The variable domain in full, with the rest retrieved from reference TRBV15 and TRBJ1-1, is DAMVIQNPRYQVTQFGKPVTLSCSQTLNHNVMYWYQQKSSQAPKLLFHYYDKDFNNEADTPDNFQSRRPNTSFCFLDIRSPGLGDTAMYLCATSRVPGLDGFFGQGTRLTVV.